The 8 T cell receptor beta chains presented below share a single source sample, sequenced in a study of T cells in Graves' hyperthyroidism and ophthalmopathy. Amplification targeted TCR beta CDR3 regions from RNA transcripts. When the TCR CDR3 underwent first-round RT-PCR, the HTBI primer set was used. TCRdb recomputed calls from the multiplex PCR reads with MiXCR, one row per CDR3 protein. This sample yields under 650,000 distinct CDR3 sequences, of which 15% to 20% are seen a single time; approximately 3.8% belongs to the top ten. The sample was blood. The receptors were sampled from a woman aged 25-40 years with Graves' hyperthyroidism.

Only a few counts were recorded for this clonotype. This rearrangement joins TRBV7-9 to TRBJ2-1; 11 bases are shared with TRBD2. Germline assignment: CDR1 SEHNR and CDR2 FQNEAQ (reference sequence). V lost 9 bases and J lost 8; bases outside the gene matches: 18. The CDR3 totals 17 residues. The CDR3 DNA is TGTGCCAGTCTAGGTAGCGGGAGGGCCAATTCCGGGTATGAGCAGTTCTTC. It yields the protein CASLGSGRANSGYEQFF.

This clonotype was detected ten times or more. The chain joins TRBV12-3 or TRBV12-4 to TRBJ2-1; TRBD2 matches 10 bases. The CDR3 sequence is 15 residues long. V was pared by 0 bases and J by 7 bases, with 3 bases of the junction left unmatched. Here the CDR3 reads CASSLASSGSNEQFF. CDR3 DNA sequence: TGTGCCAGCAGTTTAGCGTCTAGCGGGAGTAATGAGCAGTTCTTC.

This clonotype was picked up a small number of times. CDR3 sequence (DNA): TGTGCCAGCAGTTTATCGACAAACAGCCTCTATGGCTACACCTTC. It is translated as CASSLSTNSLYGYTF. This chain connects TRBV27 to TRBJ1-2; D gene uncertain. The germline CDR1 and CDR2 sequences are MNHEY and SMNVEV (reference sequence). The ends were cut back, 0 bases at V and 4 bases at J, with 12 bases in the middle. The length of the CDR3 is 15 residues.

This clonotype was observed a handful of times. The chain recombines TRBV2 with TRBJ2-7; 8 positions agree with TRBD1. V trimming: 8 bases; J trimming: 3 bases; junction bases outside the gene matches: 9. CDR1 is SNHLY and CDR2 is FYNNEI in the germline V gene. CDR3 length: 14 residues. The CDR3 nucleotides read TGTGCCAGCTTACACTACAGGGGGAACTACGAGCAGTACTTC. Its translation: CASLHYRGNYEQYF.

This clonotype was detected many times. The chain couples TRBV11-2 to TRBJ2-3; 9 bases fit TRBD2. In germline, CDR1 is SGHAT, CDR2 FQNNGV. V trimming: 5 bases; J trimming: 5 bases; junction bases outside the gene matches: 14. The CDR3 extends over 17 amino acids. The CDR3 bases are TGTGCCAGCAGCACCCGTCGGTGGCGGGAGGGCCTAGATACGCAGTATTTT. As protein: CASSTRRWREGLDTQYF. The full variable domain, its missing parts supplied by reference TRBV11-2 and TRBJ2-3, is EAGVAQSPRYKIIEKRQSVAFWCNPISGHATLYWYQQILGQGPKLLIQFQNNGVVDDSQLPKDRFSAERLKGVDSTLKIQPAKLEDSAVYLCASSTRRWREGLDTQYFGPGTRLTVL.

The J gene is TRBJ2-1, the V gene TRBV12-3 or TRBV12-4, with a weak D call TRBD1 (6 bases). The CDR3 extends over 15 amino acids. Trimming cost V 6 bases and J 5 bases, with 17 bases left between them. The CDR3 reads CASRNPGQIDNEQFF. CDR3 DNA: TGTGCCAGCAGGAACCCCGGACAGATTGACAATGAGCAGTTCTTC.

The chain carries TRBV4-2 and TRBJ2-4; tentative D call: TRBD2 (5 bases). Trimming pared 2 bases from V and 2 bases from J, leaving 13 bases between. The germline V gene has CDR1 LGHNA and CDR2 YNFKEQ. This CDR3 has 16 residues. The CDR3 nucleotides read TGTGCCAGCAGCCAAATTGACCGGGATACCAAAAACATTCAGTACTTC. Its translation: CASSQIDRDTKNIQYF.

This clonotype was observed a handful of times. This CDR3 is CASSDQGVLYEQYF. In DNA form, the CDR3 reads TGTGCCAGTAGTGACCAGGGGGTTCTCTACGAGCAGTACTTC. This chain uses TRBV19 with TRBJ2-7; TRBD1 matches 7 bases. The CDR3 contains 14 residues. CDR1 and CDR2 (germline): LNHDA, SQIVND (reference sequence). With V trimmed by 5 bases and J by 3 bases, 7 bases remained unmatched.